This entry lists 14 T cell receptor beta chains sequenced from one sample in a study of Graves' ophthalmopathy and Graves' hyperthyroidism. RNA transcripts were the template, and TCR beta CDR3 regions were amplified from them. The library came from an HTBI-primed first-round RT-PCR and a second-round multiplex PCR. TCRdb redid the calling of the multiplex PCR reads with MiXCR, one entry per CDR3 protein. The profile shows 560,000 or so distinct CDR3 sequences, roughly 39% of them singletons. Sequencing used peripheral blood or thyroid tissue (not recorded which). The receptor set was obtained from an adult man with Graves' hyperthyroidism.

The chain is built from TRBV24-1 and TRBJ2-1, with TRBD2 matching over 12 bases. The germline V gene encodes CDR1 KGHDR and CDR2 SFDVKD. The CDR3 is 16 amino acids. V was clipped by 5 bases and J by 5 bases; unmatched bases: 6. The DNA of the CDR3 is TGTGCCACCAGTGCTACACTAGCGGGAGGCCACAATGAGCAGTTCTTC. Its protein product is CATSATLAGGHNEQFF.

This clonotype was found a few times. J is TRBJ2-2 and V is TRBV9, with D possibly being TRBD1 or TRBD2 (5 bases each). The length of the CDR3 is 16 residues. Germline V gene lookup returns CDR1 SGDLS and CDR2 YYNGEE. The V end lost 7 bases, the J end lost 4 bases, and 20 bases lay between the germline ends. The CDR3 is CASGNRDLYVTGELFF. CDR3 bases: TGTGCCAGCGGAAACCGGGACCTCTACGTCACCGGGGAGCTGTTTTTT.

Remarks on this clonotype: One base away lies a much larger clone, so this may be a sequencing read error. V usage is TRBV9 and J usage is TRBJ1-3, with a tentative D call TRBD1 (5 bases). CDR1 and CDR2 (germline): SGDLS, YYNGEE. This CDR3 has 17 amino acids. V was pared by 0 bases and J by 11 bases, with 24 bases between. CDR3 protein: CASSVAGGGTLEDPIYF. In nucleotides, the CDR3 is TGTGCCAGCAGCGTAGCTGGGGGGGGGACTCTGGAAGACCCCATATATTTT.

CDR3 sequence (DNA): TGTGCCAGCAGTCGAAACAGGGAAAATCAGCCCCAGCATTTT. Translating it yields CASSRNRENQPQHF. The chain carries TRBV6-2 or TRBV6-3 and TRBJ1-5; TRBD1 might be the D (6 bases). The CDR3 is made up of 14 amino acids. V shed 5 bases and J shed 4 bases, with 12 bases lying between them. CDR1 MNHEY and CDR2 SVGEGT come from the germline V gene.

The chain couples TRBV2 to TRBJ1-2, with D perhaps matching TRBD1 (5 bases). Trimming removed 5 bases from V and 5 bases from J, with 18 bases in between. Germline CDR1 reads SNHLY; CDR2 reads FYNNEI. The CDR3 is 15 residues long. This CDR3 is CASSSGTESRYGYTF. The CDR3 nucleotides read TGTGCCAGCAGTTCAGGGACGGAGTCTCGTTATGGCTACACCTTC.

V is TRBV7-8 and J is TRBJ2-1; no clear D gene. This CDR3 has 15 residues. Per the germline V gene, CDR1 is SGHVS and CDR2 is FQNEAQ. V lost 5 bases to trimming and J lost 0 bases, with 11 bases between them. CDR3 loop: CASSPAVRSYNEQFF. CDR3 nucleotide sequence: TGTGCCAGCAGCCCCGCGGTACGCTCCTACAATGAGCAGTTCTTC.

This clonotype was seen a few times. CDR3 loop: CSVEGTALEQFF. As DNA, the CDR3 is TGCAGCGTTGAAGGGACAGCCCTTGAGCAGTTCTTC. The chain links TRBV29-1 to TRBJ2-1, with a weak D call TRBD1 (6 bases). CDR1 and CDR2 (germline): SQVTM, ANQGSEA. V gave up 1 base and J gave up 9 bases, with 10 bases separating them. The CDR3 extends over 12 amino acids.

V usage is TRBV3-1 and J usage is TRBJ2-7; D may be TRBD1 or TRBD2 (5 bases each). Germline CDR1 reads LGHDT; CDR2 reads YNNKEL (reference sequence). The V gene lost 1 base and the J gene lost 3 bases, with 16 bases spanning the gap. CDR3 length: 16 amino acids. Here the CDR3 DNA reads TGTGCCAGCAGCCAAGGGGACGGTGAGCCTAGCTACGAGCAGTACTTC. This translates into CASSQGDGEPSYEQYF.

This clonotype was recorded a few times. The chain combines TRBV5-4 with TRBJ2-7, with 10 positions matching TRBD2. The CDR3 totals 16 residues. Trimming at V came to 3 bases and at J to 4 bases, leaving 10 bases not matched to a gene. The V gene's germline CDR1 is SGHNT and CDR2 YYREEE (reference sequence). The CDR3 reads CASSYQRGGRRYEQYF. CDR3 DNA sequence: TGTGCCAGCAGCTATCAGCGGGGGGGCCGAAGGTACGAGCAGTACTTC.

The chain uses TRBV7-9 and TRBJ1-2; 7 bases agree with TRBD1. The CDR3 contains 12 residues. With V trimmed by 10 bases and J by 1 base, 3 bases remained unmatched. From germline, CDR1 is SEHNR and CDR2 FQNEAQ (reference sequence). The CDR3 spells CAIWDSNYGYTF. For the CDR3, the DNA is TGTGCCATCTGGGACAGTAACTATGGCTACACCTTC.

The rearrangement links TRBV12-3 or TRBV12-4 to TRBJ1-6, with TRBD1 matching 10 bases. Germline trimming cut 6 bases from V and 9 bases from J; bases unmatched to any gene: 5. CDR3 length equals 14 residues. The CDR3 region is CASSTRTGGSPLHF. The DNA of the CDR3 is TGTGCCAGCAGCACCCGGACAGGGGGTTCACCCCTCCACTTT.

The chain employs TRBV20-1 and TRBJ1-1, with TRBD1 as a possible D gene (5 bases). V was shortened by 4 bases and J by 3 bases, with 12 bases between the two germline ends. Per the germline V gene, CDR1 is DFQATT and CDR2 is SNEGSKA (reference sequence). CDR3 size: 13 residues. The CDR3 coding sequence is TGCAGTGCTATACTAGCGGGGGACACTGAAGCTTTCTTT. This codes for CSAILAGDTEAFF.

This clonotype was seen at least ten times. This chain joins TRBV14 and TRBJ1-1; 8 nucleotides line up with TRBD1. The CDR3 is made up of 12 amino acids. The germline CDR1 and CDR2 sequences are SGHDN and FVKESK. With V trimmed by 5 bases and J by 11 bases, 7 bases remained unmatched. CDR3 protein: CASSAGQGGAFF. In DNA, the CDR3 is TGTGCCAGCAGCGCAGGACAGGGTGGCGCTTTCTTT.

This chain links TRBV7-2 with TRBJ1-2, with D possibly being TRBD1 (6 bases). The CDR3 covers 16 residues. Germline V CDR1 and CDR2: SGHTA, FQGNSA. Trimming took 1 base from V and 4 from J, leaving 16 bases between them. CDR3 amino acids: CASSLVGRGRSYGYTF. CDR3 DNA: TGTGCCAGCAGCTTAGTGGGTCGGGGGCGCAGCTATGGCTACACCTTC.